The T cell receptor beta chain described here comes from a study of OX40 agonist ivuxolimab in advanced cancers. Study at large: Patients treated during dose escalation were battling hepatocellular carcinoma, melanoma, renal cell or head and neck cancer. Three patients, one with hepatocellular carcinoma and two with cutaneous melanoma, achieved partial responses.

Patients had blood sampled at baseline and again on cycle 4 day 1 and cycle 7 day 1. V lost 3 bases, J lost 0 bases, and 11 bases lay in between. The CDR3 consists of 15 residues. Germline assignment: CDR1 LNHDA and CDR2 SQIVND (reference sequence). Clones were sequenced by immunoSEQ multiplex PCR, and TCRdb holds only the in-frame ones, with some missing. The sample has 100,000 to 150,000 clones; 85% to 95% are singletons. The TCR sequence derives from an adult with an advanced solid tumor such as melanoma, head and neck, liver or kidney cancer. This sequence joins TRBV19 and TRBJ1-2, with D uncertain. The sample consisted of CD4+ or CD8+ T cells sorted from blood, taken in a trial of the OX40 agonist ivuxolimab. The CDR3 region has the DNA TGTGCCAGTAGTATTCGGACGGTTACTAACTATGGCTACACCTTC. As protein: CASSIRTVTNYGYTF. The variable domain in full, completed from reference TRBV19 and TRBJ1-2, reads DGGITQSPKYLFRKEGQNVTLSCEQNLNHDAMYWYRQDPGQGLRLIYYSQIVNDFQKGDIAEGYSVSREKKESFPLTVTSAQKNPTAFYLCASSIRTVTNYGYTFGSGTRLTVV.